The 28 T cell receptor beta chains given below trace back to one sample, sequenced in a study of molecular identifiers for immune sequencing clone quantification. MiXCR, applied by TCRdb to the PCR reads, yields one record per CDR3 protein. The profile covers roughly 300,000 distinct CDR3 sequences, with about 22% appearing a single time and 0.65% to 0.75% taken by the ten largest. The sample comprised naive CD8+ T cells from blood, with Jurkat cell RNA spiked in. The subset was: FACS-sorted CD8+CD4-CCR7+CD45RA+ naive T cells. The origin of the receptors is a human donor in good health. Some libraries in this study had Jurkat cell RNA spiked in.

The CDR3 DNA reads as TGTGCCCGCCGCTTAGGAGGGGGGGTGGGCACTGAAGCTTTCTTT. Its protein product is CARRLGGGVGTEAFF. The chain couples TRBV7-9 to TRBJ1-1, with D maybe TRBD1 (6 bases). This CDR3 comprises 15 residues. V shed 11 bases and J shed 4 bases, with 23 bases lying between them. Germline V gives CDR1 SEHNR, CDR2 FQNEAQ (reference sequence).

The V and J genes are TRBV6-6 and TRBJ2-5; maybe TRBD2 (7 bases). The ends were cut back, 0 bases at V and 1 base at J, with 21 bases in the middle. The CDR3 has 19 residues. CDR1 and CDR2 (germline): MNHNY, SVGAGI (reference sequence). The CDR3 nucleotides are TGTGCCAGCAGTTACTCGACGGGCGGGGGCCACGTAATCCAAGAGACCCAGTACTTC. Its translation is CASSYSTGGGHVIQETQYF.

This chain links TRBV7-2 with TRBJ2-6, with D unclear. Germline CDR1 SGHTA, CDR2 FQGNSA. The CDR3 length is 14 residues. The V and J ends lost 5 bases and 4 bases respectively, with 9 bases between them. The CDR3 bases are TGTGCCAGCAGCCCTATGTCGGGGGCCAACGTCCTGACTTTC. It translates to CASSPMSGANVLTF. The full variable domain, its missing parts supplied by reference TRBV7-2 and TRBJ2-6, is GAGVSQSPSNKVTEKGKDVELRCDPISGHTALYWYRQSLGQGLEFLIYFQGNSAPDKSGLPSDRFSAERTGGSVSTLTIQRTQQEDSAVYLCASSPMSGANVLTFGAGSRLTVL.

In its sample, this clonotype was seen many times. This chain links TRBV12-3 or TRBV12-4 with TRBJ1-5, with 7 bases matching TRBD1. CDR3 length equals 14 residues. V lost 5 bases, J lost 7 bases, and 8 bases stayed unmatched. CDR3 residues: CASSMDRSGQPQHF. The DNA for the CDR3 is TGTGCCAGCAGTATGGACAGGTCCGGGCAGCCCCAGCATTTT.

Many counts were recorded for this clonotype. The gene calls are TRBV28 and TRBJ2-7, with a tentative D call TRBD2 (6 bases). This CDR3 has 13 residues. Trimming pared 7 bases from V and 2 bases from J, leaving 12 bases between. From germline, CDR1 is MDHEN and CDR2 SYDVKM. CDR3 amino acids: CASIGGRTYEQYF. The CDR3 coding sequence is TGTGCCAGCATCGGGGGTCGGACCTACGAGCAGTACTTC.

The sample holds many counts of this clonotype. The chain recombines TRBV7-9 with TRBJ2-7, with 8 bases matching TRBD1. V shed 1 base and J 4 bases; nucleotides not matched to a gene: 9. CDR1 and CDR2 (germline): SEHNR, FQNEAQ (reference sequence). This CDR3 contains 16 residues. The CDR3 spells CASSLEWPGGGYEQYF. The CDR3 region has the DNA TGTGCCAGCAGCTTAGAGTGGCCAGGGGGCGGGTACGAGCAGTACTTC.

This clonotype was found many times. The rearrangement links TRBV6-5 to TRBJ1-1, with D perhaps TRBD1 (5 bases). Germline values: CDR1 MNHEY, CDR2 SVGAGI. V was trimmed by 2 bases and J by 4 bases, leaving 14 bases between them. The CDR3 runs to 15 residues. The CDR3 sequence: CASSYDGGGGTEAFF. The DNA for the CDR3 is TGTGCCAGCAGTTACGATGGGGGAGGAGGCACTGAAGCTTTCTTT.

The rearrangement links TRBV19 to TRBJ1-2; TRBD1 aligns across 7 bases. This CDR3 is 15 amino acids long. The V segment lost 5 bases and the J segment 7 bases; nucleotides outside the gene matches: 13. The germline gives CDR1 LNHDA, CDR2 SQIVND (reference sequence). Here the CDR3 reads CASSLSQGGRSGYTF. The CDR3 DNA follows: TGTGCCAGTAGTTTGTCCCAGGGGGGAAGGTCTGGCTACACCTTC.

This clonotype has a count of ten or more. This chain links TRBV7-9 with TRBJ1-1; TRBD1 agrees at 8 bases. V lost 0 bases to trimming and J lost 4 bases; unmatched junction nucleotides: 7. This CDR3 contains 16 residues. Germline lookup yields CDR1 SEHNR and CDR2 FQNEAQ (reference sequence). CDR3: CASSLARGLVGTEAFF. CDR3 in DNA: TGTGCCAGCAGCTTAGCCAGGGGGCTCGTGGGCACTGAAGCTTTCTTT.

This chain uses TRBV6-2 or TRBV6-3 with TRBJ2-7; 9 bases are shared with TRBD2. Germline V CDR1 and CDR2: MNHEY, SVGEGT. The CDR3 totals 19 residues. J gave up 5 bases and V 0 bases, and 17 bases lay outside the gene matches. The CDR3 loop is CASSYSTALLREGSHEQYF. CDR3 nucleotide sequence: TGTGCCAGCAGTTACTCTACGGCCCTGTTGCGGGAGGGGAGCCACGAGCAGTACTTC.

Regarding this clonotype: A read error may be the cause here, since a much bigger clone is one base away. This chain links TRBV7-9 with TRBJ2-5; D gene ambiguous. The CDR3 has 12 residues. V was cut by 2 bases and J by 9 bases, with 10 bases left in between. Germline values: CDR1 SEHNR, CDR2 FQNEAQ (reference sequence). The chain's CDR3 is CASSLTVTAQYF. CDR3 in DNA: TGTGCCAGCAGCTTAACGGTGACGGCCCAGTACTTC.

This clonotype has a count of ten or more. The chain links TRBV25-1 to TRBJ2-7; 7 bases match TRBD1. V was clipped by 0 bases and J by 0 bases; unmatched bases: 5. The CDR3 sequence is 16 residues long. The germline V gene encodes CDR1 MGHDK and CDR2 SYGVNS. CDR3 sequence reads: CASSEYEGTASYEQYF. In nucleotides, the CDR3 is TGTGCCAGCAGTGAATATGAAGGGACAGCCTCCTACGAGCAGTACTTC.

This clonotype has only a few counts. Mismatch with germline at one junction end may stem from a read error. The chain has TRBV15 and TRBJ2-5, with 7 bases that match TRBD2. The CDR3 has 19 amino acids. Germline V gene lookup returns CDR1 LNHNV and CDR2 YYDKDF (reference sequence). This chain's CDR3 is CATSRDSGTNPLIQESQYF. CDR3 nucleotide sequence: TGTGCCACCAGCAGAGACAGCGGGACTAACCCCTTAATTCAAGAGTCCCAGTACTTC.

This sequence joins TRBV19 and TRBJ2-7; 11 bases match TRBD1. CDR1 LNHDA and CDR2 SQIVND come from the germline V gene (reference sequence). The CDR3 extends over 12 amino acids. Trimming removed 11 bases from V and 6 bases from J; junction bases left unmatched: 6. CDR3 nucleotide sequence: TGTGCCGTACGGACAGGGGGCGCCGAGCAGTACTTC. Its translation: CAVRTGGAEQYF. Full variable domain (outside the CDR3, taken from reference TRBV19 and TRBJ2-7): DGGITQSPKYLFRKEGQNVTLSCEQNLNHDAMYWYRQDPGQGLRLIYYSQIVNDFQKGDIAEGYSVSREKKESFPLTVTSAQKNPTAFYLCAVRTGGAEQYFGPGTRLTVT.

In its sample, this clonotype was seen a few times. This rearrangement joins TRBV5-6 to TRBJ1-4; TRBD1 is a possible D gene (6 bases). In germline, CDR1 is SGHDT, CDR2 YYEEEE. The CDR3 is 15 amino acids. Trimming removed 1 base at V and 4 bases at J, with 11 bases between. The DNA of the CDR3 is TGTGCCAGCAGCTTGCTGGGGGACATTAATGAAAAACTGTTTTTT. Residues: CASSLLGDINEKLFF.

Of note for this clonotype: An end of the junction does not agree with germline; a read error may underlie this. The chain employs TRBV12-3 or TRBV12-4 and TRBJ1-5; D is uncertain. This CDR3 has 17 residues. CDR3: CASNLFQLGTSNQPQHF. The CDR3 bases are TGTGCCAGCAATTTATTCCAACTAGGCACTAGCAATCAGCCCCAGCATTTT.

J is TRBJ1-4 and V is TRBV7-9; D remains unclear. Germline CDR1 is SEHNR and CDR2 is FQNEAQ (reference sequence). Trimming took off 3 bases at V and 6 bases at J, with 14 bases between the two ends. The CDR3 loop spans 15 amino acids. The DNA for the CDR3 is TGTGCCAGCAGCTTCCCGCGAGGATCTTATGAAAAACTGTTTTTT. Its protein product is CASSFPRGSYEKLFF.

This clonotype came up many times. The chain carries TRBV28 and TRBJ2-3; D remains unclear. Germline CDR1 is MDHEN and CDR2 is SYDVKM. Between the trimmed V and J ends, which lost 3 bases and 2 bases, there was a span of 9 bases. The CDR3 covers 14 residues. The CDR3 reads CASSLLAITDTQYF. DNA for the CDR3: TGTGCCAGCAGTTTGCTTGCTATCACAGATACGCAGTATTTT.

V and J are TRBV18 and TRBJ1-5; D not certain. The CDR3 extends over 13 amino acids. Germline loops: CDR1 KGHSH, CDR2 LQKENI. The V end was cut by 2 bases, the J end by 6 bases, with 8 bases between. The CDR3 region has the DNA TGTGCCAGCTCACCAAGCGATGTTCAGCCCCAGCATTTT. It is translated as CASSPSDVQPQHF. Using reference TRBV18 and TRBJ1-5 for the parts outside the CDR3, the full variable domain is NAGVMQNPRHLVRRRGQEARLRCSPMKGHSHVYWYRQLPEEGLKFMVYLQKENIIDESGMPKERFSAEFPKEGPSILRIQQVVRGDSAAYFCASSPSDVQPQHFGDGTRLSIL.

CDR3 amino acids: CASSSGLQPYEQYF. In nucleotides, the CDR3 is TGTGCCAGCAGCTCGGGACTGCAACCCTACGAGCAGTACTTC. V gene TRBV7-6 combines with J gene TRBJ2-7, with a tentative D call TRBD2 (6 bases). The CDR3 runs 14 residues. Germline CDR1 and CDR2: SGHVS and FNYEAQ. V lost 4 bases and J 2 bases, leaving 12 bases between the germline ends.

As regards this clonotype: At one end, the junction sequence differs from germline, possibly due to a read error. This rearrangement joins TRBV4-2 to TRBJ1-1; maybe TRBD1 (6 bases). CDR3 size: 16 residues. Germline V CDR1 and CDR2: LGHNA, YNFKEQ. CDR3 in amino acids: CASSQAGAGMNTEALF. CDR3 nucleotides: TGTGCCAGCAGCCAAGCGGGGGCCGGTATGAACACTGAAGCTTTATTT.

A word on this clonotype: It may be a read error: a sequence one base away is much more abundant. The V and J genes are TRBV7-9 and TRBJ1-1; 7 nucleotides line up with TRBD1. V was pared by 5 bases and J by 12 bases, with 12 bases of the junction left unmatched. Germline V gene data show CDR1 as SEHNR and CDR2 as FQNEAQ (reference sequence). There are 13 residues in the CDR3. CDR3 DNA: TGTGCCAGCAGCCATCGGACAGGTCCAGAAACTTTCTTT. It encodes CASSHRTGPETFF. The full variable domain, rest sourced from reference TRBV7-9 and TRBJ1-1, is DTGVSQNPRHKITKRGQNVTFRCDPISEHNRLYWYRQTLGQGPEFLTYFQNEAQLEKSRLLSDRFSAERPKGSFSTLEIQRTEQGDSAMYLCASSHRTGPETFFGQGTRLTVV.

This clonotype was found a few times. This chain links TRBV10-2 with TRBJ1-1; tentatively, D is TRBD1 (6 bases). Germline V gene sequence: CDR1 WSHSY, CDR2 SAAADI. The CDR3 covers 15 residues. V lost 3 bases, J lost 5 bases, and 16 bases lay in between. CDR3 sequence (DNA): TGCGCCAGCAGTGATCAACCAGGGGATTATACTGAAGCTTTCTTT. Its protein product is CASSDQPGDYTEAFF.

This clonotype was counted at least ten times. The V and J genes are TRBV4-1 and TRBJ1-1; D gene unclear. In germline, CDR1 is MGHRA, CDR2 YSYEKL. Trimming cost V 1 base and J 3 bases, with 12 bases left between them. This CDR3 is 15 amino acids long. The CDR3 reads CASSQGAPGYTEAFF. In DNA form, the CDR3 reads TGCGCCAGCAGCCAAGGAGCCCCCGGGTACACTGAAGCTTTCTTT.

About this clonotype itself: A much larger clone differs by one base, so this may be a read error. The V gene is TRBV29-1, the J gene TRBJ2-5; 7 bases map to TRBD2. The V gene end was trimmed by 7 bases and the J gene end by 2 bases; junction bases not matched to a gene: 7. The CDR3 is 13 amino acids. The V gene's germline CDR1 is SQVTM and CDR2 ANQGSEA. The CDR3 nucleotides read TGCAGCGCGGGAGGACCGGCGCAAGAGACCCAGTACTTC. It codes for CSAGGPAQETQYF.

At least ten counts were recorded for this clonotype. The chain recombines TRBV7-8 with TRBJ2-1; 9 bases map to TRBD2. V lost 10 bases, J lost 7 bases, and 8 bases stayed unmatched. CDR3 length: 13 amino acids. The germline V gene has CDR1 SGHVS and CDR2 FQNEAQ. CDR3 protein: CATALLAGNEQFF. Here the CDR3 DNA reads TGTGCCACCGCATTGCTAGCGGGGAATGAGCAGTTCTTC.

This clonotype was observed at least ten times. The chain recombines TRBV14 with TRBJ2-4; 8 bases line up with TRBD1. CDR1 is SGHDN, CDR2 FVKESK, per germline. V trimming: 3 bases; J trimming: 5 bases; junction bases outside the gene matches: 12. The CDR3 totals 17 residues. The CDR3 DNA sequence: TGTGCCAGCAGCCACATGACAGGGGCCCGAAGTGAAAACATTCAGTACTTC. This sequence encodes CASSHMTGARSENIQYF.

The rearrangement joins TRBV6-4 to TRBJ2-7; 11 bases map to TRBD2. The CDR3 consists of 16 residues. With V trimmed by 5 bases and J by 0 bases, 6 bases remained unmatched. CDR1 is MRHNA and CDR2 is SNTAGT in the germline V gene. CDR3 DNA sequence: TGTGCCAGCAGTTATCCCGGGACTAGCGGCTCCTACGAGCAGTACTTC. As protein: CASSYPGTSGSYEQYF.